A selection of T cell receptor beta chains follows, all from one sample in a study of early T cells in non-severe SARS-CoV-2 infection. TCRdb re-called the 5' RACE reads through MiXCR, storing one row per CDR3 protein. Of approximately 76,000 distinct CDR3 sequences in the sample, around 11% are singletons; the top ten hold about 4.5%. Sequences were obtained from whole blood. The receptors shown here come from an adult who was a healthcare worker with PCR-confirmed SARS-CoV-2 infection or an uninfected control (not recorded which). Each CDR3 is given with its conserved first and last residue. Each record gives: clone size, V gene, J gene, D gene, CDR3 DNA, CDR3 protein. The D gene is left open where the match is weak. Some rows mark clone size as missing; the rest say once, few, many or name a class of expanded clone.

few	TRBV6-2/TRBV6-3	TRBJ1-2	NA	TGTGCCAGCACCATGGGCGGTAACTATGGCTACACCTTC	CASTMGGNYGYTF
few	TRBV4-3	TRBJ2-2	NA	TGCGCCAGCAGCCAAGATTTTAAGAACACCGGGGAGCTGTTTTTT	CASSQDFKNTGELFF
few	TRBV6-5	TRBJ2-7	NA	TGTGCCAGCAGTCGTTCGTCTAGCCTCTTTCGCGAGCAGTACTTC	CASSRSSSLFREQYF
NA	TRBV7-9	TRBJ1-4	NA	TGTGCCAGCAGCTCACCACAGGGAACGGATGAAAAACTGTTTTTT	CASSSPQGTDEKLFF
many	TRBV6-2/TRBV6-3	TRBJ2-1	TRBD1	TGTGCCAGCAGTAAATCCGGGACAGGGATGGGGTCGCCCAATGAGCAGTTCTTC	CASSKSGTGMGSPNEQFF
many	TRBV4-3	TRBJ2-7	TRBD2	TGCGCCAGCAGCCAATCTTACGGGACTAGGCCTTGGGAGCAGTACTTC	CASSQSYGTRPWEQYF
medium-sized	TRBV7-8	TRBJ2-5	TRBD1	TGTGCCAGCAGCGCCCGACAGGGTCCGTCAGAGACCCAGTACTTC	CASSARQGPSETQYF
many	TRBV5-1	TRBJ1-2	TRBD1	TGCGCCAGCAGCTTGGCCGGCGCAGGGACAGCTAACTATGGCTACACCTTC	CASSLAGAGTANYGYTF
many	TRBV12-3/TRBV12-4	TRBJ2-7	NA	NA	CASSFGVGAEYF
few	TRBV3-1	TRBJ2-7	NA	TGTGCCAGCGCCCCAGGACAGAGCTCCTACGAGCAGTACTTC	CASAPGQSSYEQYF
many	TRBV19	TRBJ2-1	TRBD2	TGTGCCAGTAGTATAGCAGCGGGGGCCGACAATGAGCAGTTCTTC	CASSIAAGADNEQFF
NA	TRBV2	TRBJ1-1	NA	TGTGCCAGCGTTATCGACAGTCGTACTGAAGCTTTCTTT	CASVIDSRTEAFF
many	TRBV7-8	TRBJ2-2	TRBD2	TGTGCCAGCCCCTCCCCGCGGGGGGCGAACACCGGGGAGCTGTTTTTT	CASPSPRGANTGELFF